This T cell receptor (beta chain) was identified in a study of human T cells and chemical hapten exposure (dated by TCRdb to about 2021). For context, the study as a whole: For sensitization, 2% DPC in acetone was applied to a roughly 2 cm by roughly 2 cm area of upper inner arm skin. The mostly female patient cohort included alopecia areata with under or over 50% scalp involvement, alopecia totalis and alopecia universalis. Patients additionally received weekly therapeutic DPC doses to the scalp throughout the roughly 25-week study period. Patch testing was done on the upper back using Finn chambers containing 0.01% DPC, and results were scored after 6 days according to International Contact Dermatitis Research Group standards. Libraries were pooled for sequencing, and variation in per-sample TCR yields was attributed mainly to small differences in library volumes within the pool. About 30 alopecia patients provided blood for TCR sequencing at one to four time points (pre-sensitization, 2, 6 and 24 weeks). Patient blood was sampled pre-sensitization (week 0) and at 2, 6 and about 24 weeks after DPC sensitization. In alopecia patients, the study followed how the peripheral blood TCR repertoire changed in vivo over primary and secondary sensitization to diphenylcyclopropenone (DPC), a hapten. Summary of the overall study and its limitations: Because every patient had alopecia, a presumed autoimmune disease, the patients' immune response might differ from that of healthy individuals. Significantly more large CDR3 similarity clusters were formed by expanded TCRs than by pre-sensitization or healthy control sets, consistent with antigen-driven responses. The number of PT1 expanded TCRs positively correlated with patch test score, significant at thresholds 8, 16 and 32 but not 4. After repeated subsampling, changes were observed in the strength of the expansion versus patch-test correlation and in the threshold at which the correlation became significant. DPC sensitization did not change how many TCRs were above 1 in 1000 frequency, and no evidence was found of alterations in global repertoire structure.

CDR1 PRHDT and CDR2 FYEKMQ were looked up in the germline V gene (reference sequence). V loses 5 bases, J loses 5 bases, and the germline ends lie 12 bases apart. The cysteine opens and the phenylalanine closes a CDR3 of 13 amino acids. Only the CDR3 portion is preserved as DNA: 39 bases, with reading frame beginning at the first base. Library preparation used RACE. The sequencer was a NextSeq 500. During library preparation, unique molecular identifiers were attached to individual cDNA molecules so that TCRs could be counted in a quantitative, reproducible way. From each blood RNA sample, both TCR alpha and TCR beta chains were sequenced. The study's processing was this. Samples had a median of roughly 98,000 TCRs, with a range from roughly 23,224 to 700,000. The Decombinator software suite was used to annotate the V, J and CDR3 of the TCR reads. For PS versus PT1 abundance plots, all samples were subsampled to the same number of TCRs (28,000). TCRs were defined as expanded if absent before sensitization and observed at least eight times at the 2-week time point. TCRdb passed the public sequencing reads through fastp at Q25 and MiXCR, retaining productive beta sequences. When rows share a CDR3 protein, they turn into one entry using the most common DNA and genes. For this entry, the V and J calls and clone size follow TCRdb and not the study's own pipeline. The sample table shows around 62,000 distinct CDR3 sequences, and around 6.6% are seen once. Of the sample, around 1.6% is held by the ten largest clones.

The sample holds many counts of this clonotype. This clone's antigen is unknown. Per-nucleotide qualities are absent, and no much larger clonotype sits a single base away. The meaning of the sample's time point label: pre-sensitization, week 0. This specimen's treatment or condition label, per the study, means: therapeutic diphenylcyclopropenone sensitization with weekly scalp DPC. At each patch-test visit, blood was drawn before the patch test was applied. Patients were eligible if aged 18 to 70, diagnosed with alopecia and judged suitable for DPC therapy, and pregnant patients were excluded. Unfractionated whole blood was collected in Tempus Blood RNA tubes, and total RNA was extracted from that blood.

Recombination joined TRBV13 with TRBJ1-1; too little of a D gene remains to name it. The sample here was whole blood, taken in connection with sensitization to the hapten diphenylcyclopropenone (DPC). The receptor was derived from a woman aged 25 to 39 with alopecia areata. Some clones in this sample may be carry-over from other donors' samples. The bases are TGTGCCAGCAGCCCCTTTCGTGGGACTGAAGCTTTCTTT. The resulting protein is CASSPFRGTEAFF.